The clone carrying this T cell receptor beta chain was detected only once. Produced via immunoSEQ multiplex PCR; TCRdb's table is partial and in-frame only. The data show roughly 40,000 clones, around 87% seen once. This CDR3 contains 15 residues. The V gene's germline CDR1 is SNHLY and CDR2 FYNNEI. Trimming removed 6 bases at V and 3 bases at J, with 17 bases between. This record belongs to a study of OX40 agonist ivuxolimab in advanced cancers. Study at large: Patients were dosed with the agonistic anti-OX40 (CD134) antibody ivuxolimab. Aged roughly 23 to 90 with a mean of approximately 57 years, they were almost 85% male.

The chain links TRBV2 to TRBJ1-1, with D possibly being TRBD1 (5 bases). The material was CD4+ or CD8+ T cells sorted from blood, obtained in a trial of the OX40 agonist ivuxolimab. The TCR was taken from an adult with an advanced solid tumor such as melanoma, head and neck, liver or kidney cancer. Written as DNA, the CDR3 is TGTGCCAGCAGCCAAGGGAACCCCAGGGACACTGAAGCTTTCTTT. Residues: CASSQGNPRDTEAFF.